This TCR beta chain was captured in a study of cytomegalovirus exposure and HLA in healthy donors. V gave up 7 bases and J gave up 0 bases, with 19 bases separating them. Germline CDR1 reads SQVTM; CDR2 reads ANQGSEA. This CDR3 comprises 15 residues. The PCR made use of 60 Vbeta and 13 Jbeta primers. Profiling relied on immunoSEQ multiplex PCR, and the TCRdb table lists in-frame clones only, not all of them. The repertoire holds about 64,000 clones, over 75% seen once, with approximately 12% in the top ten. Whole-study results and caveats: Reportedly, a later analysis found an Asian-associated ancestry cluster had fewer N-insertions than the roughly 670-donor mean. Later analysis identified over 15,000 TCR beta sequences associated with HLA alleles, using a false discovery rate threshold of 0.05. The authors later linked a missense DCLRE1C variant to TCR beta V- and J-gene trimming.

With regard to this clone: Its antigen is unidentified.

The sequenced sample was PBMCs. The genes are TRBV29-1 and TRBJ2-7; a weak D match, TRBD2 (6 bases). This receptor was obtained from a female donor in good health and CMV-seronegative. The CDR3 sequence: CSAGRGSRASYEQYF. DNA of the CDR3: TGCAGCGCAGGACGGGGGTCGAGGGCCTCCTACGAGCAGTACTTC.